A single sample gave rise to the 26 T cell receptor beta chains below, sequenced in a study of T cells after yellow fever vaccination. TCRdb analysed the 5' RACE reads with MiXCR anew, one entry per CDR3 protein. Of about 500,000 distinct CDR3 sequences listed, about 15% are singletons. Specimen: PBMCs, collected 4 to 6 days after the first yellow fever vaccination. The receptors were sampled from a young man who received the YFV17D yellow fever vaccine.

This sequence joins TRBV5-5 and TRBJ1-2; D may be TRBD1 (6 bases). V was shortened by 1 base and J by 6 bases, with 16 bases between the two germline ends. The V gene's germline CDR1 is SGHKS and CDR2 YYEKEE (reference sequence). This CDR3 is built from 15 residues. The CDR3 loop is CASSLLRGRWDGYTF. Written as DNA, the CDR3 is TGTGCCAGCAGCTTGCTGCGGGGGCGATGGGATGGCTACACCTTC.

This clonotype was observed a few times. The chain links TRBV2 to TRBJ1-5; D is ambiguous. This CDR3 contains 14 residues. Per germline, CDR1 SNHLY and CDR2 FYNNEI. Deletions cut 4 bases from V and 5 bases from J, with 12 bases between. In nucleotides, the CDR3 is TGTGCCAGCAGTGCTATAGGACCGGATCAGCCCCAGCATTTT. It translates to CASSAIGPDQPQHF.

This chain joins TRBV20-1 and TRBJ1-1; D call uncertain. From germline, CDR1 is DFQATT and CDR2 SNEGSKA (reference sequence). The CDR3 has 11 residues. Trimming pared 5 bases from V and 4 bases from J, leaving 8 bases between. The CDR3 DNA reads as TGCAGTGCTTTGCTCGGCACTGAAGCTTTCTTT. This sequence encodes CSALLGTEAFF.

The chain is built from TRBV11-2 and TRBJ2-7, with 8 bases lining up with TRBD2. This CDR3 has 13 residues. CDR1 and CDR2 from the germline V gene are SGHAT and FQNNGV. The V gene end was trimmed by 3 bases and the J gene end by 6 bases; junction bases not matched to a gene: 4. The CDR3 bases are TGTGCCAGCAGCTTGACCCGGGGGGGCGAGCAGTACGTC. It specifies CASSLTRGGEQYV.

There are a few counts of this clonotype. The gene calls are TRBV5-1 and TRBJ2-5; D might be TRBD2 (6 bases). CDR3 size: 14 residues. Trimming stripped 0 bases from V and 6 bases from J, with 12 bases between. Germline loops: CDR1 SGHRS, CDR2 YFSETQ. CDR3: CASSLVGGTKTQYF. CDR3 bases: TGCGCCAGCAGCTTGGTTGGAGGGACGAAGACCCAGTACTTC. Full variable domain (missing parts from reference TRBV5-1 and TRBJ2-5): KAGVTQTPRYLIKTRGQQVTLSCSPISGHRSVSWYQQTPGQGLQFLFEYFSETQRNKGNFPGRFSGRQFSNSRSEMNVSTLELGDSALYLCASSLVGGTKTQYFGPGTRLLVL.

A few counts support this clonotype. This chain joins TRBV7-8 and TRBJ1-6; the D is unclear. This CDR3 spans 13 amino acids. Germline V gene lookup returns CDR1 SGHVS and CDR2 FQNEAQ. V was cut by 8 bases and J by 7 bases, with 12 bases left in between. CDR3 amino acids: CASAGYSNSPLHF. CDR3 sequence (DNA): TGTGCCAGCGCGGGGTACTCCAATTCACCCCTCCACTTT.

The chain recombines TRBV18 with TRBJ2-3; TRBD1 matches 8 bases. V dropped 10 bases and J dropped 13; count of bases not matched to a gene: 10. The CDR3 loop spans 11 amino acids. The germline gives CDR1 KGHSH, CDR2 LQKENI. Here the CDR3 DNA reads TGTGCCACCACTACAGGGGGAACGAAGTATTTT. Protein product: CATTTGGTKYF.

Concerning this clonotype: A read error may explain this, as a much larger clone is one base away. This sequence joins TRBV24-1 and TRBJ2-1; 8 nucleotides line up with TRBD2. Per germline, CDR1 KGHDR and CDR2 SFDVKD. This CDR3 is built from 16 residues. Here the CDR3 reads CAASDFGGAGYNEQFF. The CDR3 DNA sequence: TGTGCCGCCAGTGATTTCGGGGGGGCAGGCTACAATGAGCAGTTCTTC.

This clonotype was picked up a small number of times. The rearrangement links TRBV11-2 to TRBJ2-5, with TRBD1 matching 7 bases. The CDR3 runs 17 residues. CDR1 and CDR2 (germline): SGHAT, FQNNGV. J lost 3 bases, V lost 5 bases, and 15 bases had no gene match. The CDR3 region has the DNA TGTGCCAGCAGCCTAACCCCCTACGCGACAGGGAAAGAGACCCAGTACTTC. Translation: CASSLTPYATGKETQYF.

V is TRBV27 and J is TRBJ2-5; 9 bases line up with TRBD2. Trimming cost V 5 bases and J 4 bases; bases outside gene matches: 8. CDR3 length: 15 residues. Germline-derived CDR1 and CDR2 are MNHEY and SMNVEV (reference sequence). Here the CDR3 reads CASSRGGGAIETQYF. CDR3 nucleotides: TGTGCCAGCAGTCGGGGCGGGGGGGCTATAGAGACCCAGTACTTC.

This clonotype appeared many times. The chain employs TRBV12-3 or TRBV12-4 and TRBJ1-1; D is unclear. The CDR3 totals 13 residues. V lost 3 bases to trimming and J lost 1 base, with 6 bases between them. CDR3 sequence reads: CASSFAQNTEAFF. The CDR3 DNA reads TGTGCCAGCAGTTTTGCACAGAACACTGAAGCTTTCTTT.

This clonotype was observed a few times. The V and J genes are TRBV19 and TRBJ1-1; TRBD1 might be the D (6 bases). Germline V lookup: CDR1 LNHDA, CDR2 SQIVND (reference sequence). V dropped 6 bases and J dropped 3 bases, with 14 bases sitting between them. The CDR3 is 14 residues long. The CDR3 DNA reads TGTGCCAGTAGACCCGGACAGACCGACACTGAAGCTTTCTTT. This sequence encodes CASRPGQTDTEAFF.

The rearrangement joins TRBV6-1 to TRBJ2-2; D assignment may be TRBD1 or TRBD2 (5 bases each). The CDR3 loop spans 15 amino acids. V dropped 5 bases and J dropped 2 bases, with 12 bases sitting between them. Germline lookup yields CDR1 MNHNS and CDR2 SASEGT. In DNA form, the CDR3 reads TGTGCCAGCAGTCCTCCGGGACCCAACACCGGGGAGCTGTTTTTT. Protein sequence: CASSPPGPNTGELFF.

This clonotype came up many times. The chain is built from TRBV7-2 and TRBJ2-4; D not resolved. CDR3 length equals 17 residues. Looked up from germline, CDR1 is SGHTA and CDR2 is FQGNSA. V was pared by 1 base and J by 0 bases, with 13 bases between. CDR3 protein: CASSLVGLKLAKNIQYF. DNA for the CDR3: TGTGCCAGCAGCTTAGTTGGGCTAAAGCTAGCCAAAAACATTCAGTACTTC.

In the case of this clonotype: A read error may produce the germline difference seen at one junction end. The rearrangement uses TRBV7-9 and TRBJ2-7, with D uncertain. The length of the CDR3 is 12 residues. Germline CDR1 reads SEHNR; CDR2 reads FQNEAQ (reference sequence). The CDR3 is CASSLGGIPDNF. CDR3 coding DNA: TGTGCCAGCAGCTTAGGGGGTATCCCCGATAACTTC. Combining the CDR3 with reference TRBV7-9 and TRBJ2-7 gives the whole variable domain DTGVSQNPRHKITKRGQNVTFRCDPISEHNRLYWYRQTLGQGPEFLTYFQNEAQLEKSRLLSDRFSAERPKGSFSTLEIQRTEQGDSAMYLCASSLGGIPDNFGPGTRLTVT.

V gene TRBV7-2 combines with J gene TRBJ2-7; 8 positions match TRBD1. J gave up 3 bases and V 5 bases, and 9 bases lay outside the gene matches. The germline V gene has CDR1 SGHTA and CDR2 FQGNSA. This CDR3 region has 15 residues. In DNA form, the CDR3 reads TGTGCCAGCAGCATGGGGACAGGAGTTTACTACGAGCAGTACTTC. This sequence encodes CASSMGTGVYYEQYF. Looking up the rest from reference TRBV7-2 and TRBJ2-7 gives the full variable domain: GAGVSQSPSNKVTEKGKDVELRCDPISGHTALYWYRQSLGQGLEFLIYFQGNSAPDKSGLPSDRFSAERTGGSVSTLTIQRTQQEDSAVYLCASSMGTGVYYEQYFGPGTRLTVT.

This clonotype was picked up a small number of times. The chain has TRBV27 and TRBJ2-3, with TRBD2 matching 13 bases. The CDR3 runs 15 residues. After removal of 2 bases from V and 6 bases from J, the junction contained 2 bases not matched to a gene. Germline V lookup: CDR1 MNHEY, CDR2 SMNVEV (reference sequence). CDR3 in amino acids: CASSLGLAGVDTQYF. The CDR3 bases are TGTGCCAGCAGTTTAGGACTAGCGGGGGTGGATACGCAGTATTTT.

This chain uses TRBV9 with TRBJ2-6, with D possibly TRBD1 on 6 matching bases. This CDR3 has 14 amino acids. CDR1 is SGDLS, CDR2 YYNGEE, per germline. V lost 0 bases to trimming and J lost 7 bases, with 8 bases between them. The CDR3 DNA follows: TGTGCCAGCAGCGTAGGGGACACAGCCAACGTCCTGACTTTC. Translating it yields CASSVGDTANVLTF.

The table lists this clonotype with a few counts. The J gene is TRBJ1-2, the V gene TRBV29-1, with 8 positions matching TRBD1. V shed 4 bases and J 7 bases; nucleotides not matched to a gene: 5. CDR1 and CDR2 (germline): SQVTM, ANQGSEA. This CDR3 region has 12 residues. The CDR3 here is CSVGAQGGGYTF. In nucleotides, the CDR3 is TGCAGCGTTGGAGCACAGGGGGGTGGCTACACCTTC.

This clonotype was found a few times. The chain combines TRBV7-3 with TRBJ2-3; TRBD2 is a possible D gene (5 bases). The CDR3 covers 16 residues. The V gene's germline CDR1 is SGHTA and CDR2 FQGTGA. Deletions cut 5 bases from V and 7 bases from J, with 22 bases between. Here the CDR3 DNA reads TGTGCCAGCAGCCCCGACTTACGGGAAGGTCAATATACGCAGTATTTT. Translating gives CASSPDLREGQYTQYF.

This clonotype was counted a few times. The rearrangement links TRBV12-3 or TRBV12-4 to TRBJ1-1; D call uncertain. The CDR3 spans 14 residues. V gave up 5 bases and J gave up 2 bases, with 12 bases separating them. Written as DNA, the CDR3 is TGTGCCAGCAGTGCCTCGGTCAGTAACACTGAAGCTTTCTTT. Its protein is CASSASVSNTEAFF.

In this sample, this clonotype turned up a few times. The chain employs TRBV27 and TRBJ2-4; 11 nucleotides line up with TRBD2. Germline lookup yields CDR1 MNHEY and CDR2 SMNVEV (reference sequence). The length of the CDR3 is 18 residues. Trimming took 5 bases from V and 4 from J; bases not matched to a gene: 13. The CDR3 spells CASSPRRASGGLKNIQYF. The DNA for the CDR3 is TGTGCCAGCAGTCCCAGACGGGCTAGCGGGGGGTTAAAAAACATTCAGTACTTC.

This clonotype was observed a few times. The chain combines TRBV4-3 with TRBJ2-3; 8 bases are shared with TRBD1. This CDR3 has 15 amino acids. From germline, CDR1 is LGHNA and CDR2 YSLEER. The V gene end was trimmed by 2 bases and the J gene end by 5 bases; junction bases not matched to a gene: 6. CDR3 bases: TGCGCCAGCAGCCAACAGCAGGGGGCGGGAGATACGCAGTATTTT. It is translated as CASSQQQGAGDTQYF.

This clonotype was observed a handful of times. CDR3 nucleotides: TGCGCCAGCAGCCTGGACCCTAGCGGGGCTCAAGAGACCCAGTACTTC. Residues: CASSLDPSGAQETQYF. V gene TRBV5-1 combines with J gene TRBJ2-5; 9 bases map to TRBD2. Germline assignment: CDR1 SGHRS and CDR2 YFSETQ. With 4 bases clipped from V and 2 bases from J, the junction kept 9 bases outside the gene matches. The CDR3 loop spans 16 amino acids. Filled out from reference TRBV5-1 and TRBJ2-5, the complete variable domain reads KAGVTQTPRYLIKTRGQQVTLSCSPISGHRSVSWYQQTPGQGLQFLFEYFSETQRNKGNFPGRFSGRQFSNSRSEMNVSTLELGDSALYLCASSLDPSGAQETQYFGPGTRLLVL.

This clonotype was seen more than once but under ten times. The rearrangement uses TRBV12-3 or TRBV12-4 and TRBJ1-5; D gene uncertain. Trimming stripped 5 bases from V and 5 bases from J, with 13 bases between. This CDR3 comprises 14 residues. The CDR3 coding sequence is TGTGCCAGCAGTCCCGGGCAATTGCATCAGCCCCAGCATTTT. Translating it yields CASSPGQLHQPQHF.

A few counts support this clonotype. The genes are TRBV28 and TRBJ2-1, with D unresolved. CDR3 length equals 13 residues. Trimming pared 7 bases from V and 0 bases from J, leaving 7 bases between. In germline, CDR1 is MDHEN, CDR2 SYDVKM. The CDR3 is CASIESSYNEQFF. The CDR3 DNA reads TGTGCCAGCATCGAAAGCTCCTACAATGAGCAGTTCTTC.